Shown below are 15 T cell receptor beta chains from a single sample sequenced in a study of T cells in Graves' hyperthyroidism and ophthalmopathy. Amplified regions were TCR beta CDR3 sequences from RNA transcripts. First-round RT-PCR targeting the TCR CDR3 was performed with the HTBI primer set. TCRdb re-called the multiplex PCR reads through MiXCR, storing one row per CDR3 protein. The sample contains about 400,000 distinct CDR3 sequences, about 15% of which appear only once. Input material: blood. These receptors all come from a woman in her twenties or thirties with Graves' hyperthyroidism.

The table lists this clonotype with a few counts. This chain joins TRBV20-1 and TRBJ2-1; 8 nucleotides line up with TRBD2. This CDR3 is built from 14 residues. The V gene end was trimmed by 1 base and the J gene end by 8 bases; junction bases not matched to a gene: 7. CDR1 is DFQATT and CDR2 is SNEGSKA in the germline V gene (reference sequence). The CDR3 loop is CSARGQSGSDEQFF. DNA of the CDR3: TGCAGTGCTAGAGGTCAAAGCGGGAGCGATGAGCAGTTCTTC.

This clonotype was counted between two and nine times. This chain links TRBV28 with TRBJ2-2; tentatively, D is TRBD1 (7 bases). This CDR3 is 18 amino acids long. Trimming left V 7 bases short and J 1 base short, with 22 bases between. From germline, CDR1 is MDHEN and CDR2 SYDVKM. CDR3 bases: TGTGCCAGCATAGGGGCCTTTGGAGGGGGCCTGAACACCGGGGAGCTGTTTTTT. It specifies CASIGAFGGGLNTGELFF.

This clonotype was picked up many times. The V and J genes are TRBV19 and TRBJ2-1; TRBD1 aligns across 8 bases. Trimming removed 7 bases from V and 8 bases from J; junction bases left unmatched: 7. The CDR3 covers 13 residues. CDR1 is LNHDA and CDR2 is SQIVND in the germline V gene (reference sequence). The CDR3, as DNA: TGTGCCAGTAATAACAGGGGGGTCGATGAGCAGTTCTTC. Protein sequence: CASNNRGVDEQFF.

This rearrangement joins TRBV20-1 to TRBJ2-1; TRBD2 matches at 11 bases. After removal of 6 bases from V and 1 base from J, the junction contained 14 bases not matched to a gene. The CDR3 is 18 residues long. Germline lookup yields CDR1 DFQATT and CDR2 SNEGSKA (reference sequence). CDR3 residues: CSAPPRALAGGSYNEQFF. CDR3 DNA: TGCAGTGCCCCGCCCCGCGCCCTAGCGGGAGGATCCTACAATGAGCAGTTCTTC.

This clonotype was detected a few times. The rearrangement uses TRBV6-1 and TRBJ1-2, with a tentative D call TRBD1 (5 bases). This CDR3 contains 12 residues. In germline, CDR1 is MNHNS, CDR2 SASEGT. Trimming removed 5 bases at V and 6 bases at J, with 10 bases between. The CDR3 is CASSRGGDGYTF. The DNA for the CDR3 is TGTGCCAGCAGTCGGGGGGGTGATGGCTACACCTTC.

The chain combines TRBV9 with TRBJ2-5; 7 bases are a match to TRBD2. Germline CDR1 SGDLS, CDR2 YYNGEE. This CDR3 is 16 amino acids long. Trimming at V came to 0 bases and at J to 3 bases, leaving 8 bases not matched to a gene. This CDR3 reads CASSVGVGLEEETQYF. The CDR3 nucleotides read TGTGCCAGCAGCGTAGGTGTCGGACTAGAAGAAGAGACCCAGTACTTC.

The chain carries TRBV20-1 and TRBJ1-1; D may be TRBD1 (5 bases). This CDR3 is 11 amino acids long. CDR1 is DFQATT, CDR2 SNEGSKA, per germline (reference sequence). Trimming removed 5 bases at V and 6 bases at J, with 10 bases between. CDR3: CSALKGPEAFF. The CDR3 DNA reads TGCAGTGCTTTAAAGGGGCCTGAAGCTTTCTTT.

The rearrangement joins TRBV11-3 to TRBJ2-6, with D possibly being TRBD2 (5 bases). The germline V and J ends were trimmed by 5 bases and 0 bases, with 8 bases remaining between them. The CDR3 length is 15 residues. CDR1 SGHNT and CDR2 YENEEA come from the germline V gene. This CDR3 is CASSPEDSGANVLTF. The CDR3 coding sequence is TGTGCCAGCAGCCCGGAGGACTCTGGGGCCAACGTCCTGACTTTC. The full variable domain, its missing parts supplied by reference TRBV11-3 and TRBJ2-6, is EAGVVQSPRYKIIEKKQPVAFWCNPISGHNTLYWYLQNLGQGPELLIRYENEEAVDDSQLPKDRFSAERLKGVDSTLKIQPAELGDSAVYLCASSPEDSGANVLTFGAGSRLTVL.

The chain employs TRBV20-1 and TRBJ2-7; D is undetermined. CDR3 size: 12 residues. The germline V and J ends were trimmed by 5 bases and 2 bases, with 10 bases remaining between them. CDR1 is DFQATT, CDR2 SNEGSKA, per germline (reference sequence). The CDR3 sequence: CSASLRPYEQYF. The CDR3 nucleotides read TGCAGTGCTTCTCTACGCCCCTACGAGCAGTACTTC.

This clonotype was seen a few times. The chain recombines TRBV7-3 with TRBJ2-3, with D possibly matching TRBD2 (6 bases). CDR1 and CDR2 from the germline V gene are SGHTA and FQGTGA. This CDR3 contains 16 residues. The V end lost 5 bases, the J end lost 0 bases, and 15 bases lay between the germline ends. Written as DNA, the CDR3 is TGTGCCAGCAGCCCACAACCAGGGACTAGCACAGATACGCAGTATTTT. Protein product: CASSPQPGTSTDTQYF.

This clonotype was found many times. The V call is TRBV18, the J call TRBJ2-7, with no clear D. The CDR3 spans 14 residues. Per the germline V gene, CDR1 is KGHSH and CDR2 is LQKENI. V dropped 2 bases and J dropped 1 base, with 9 bases sitting between them. The CDR3 nucleotides are TGTGCCAGCTCACCAGGATTTTCTTCCTACGAGCAGTACTTC. This sequence encodes CASSPGFSSYEQYF. Filled out from reference TRBV18 and TRBJ2-7, the complete variable domain reads NAGVMQNPRHLVRRRGQEARLRCSPMKGHSHVYWYRQLPEEGLKFMVYLQKENIIDESGMPKERFSAEFPKEGPSILRIQQVVRGDSAAYFCASSPGFSSYEQYFGPGTRLTVT.

In its sample, this clonotype was seen many times. This chain connects TRBV20-1 to TRBJ2-5; 10 bases line up with TRBD1. CDR1 and CDR2 (germline): DFQATT, SNEGSKA (reference sequence). The trim removed 3 bases at V and 7 bases at J, leaving 5 bases unmatched. The CDR3 runs to 13 residues. The CDR3 protein is CSASRDRGWTQYF. The DNA of the CDR3 is TGCAGTGCTAGTAGGGACAGGGGATGGACCCAGTACTTC.

In its sample, this clonotype was seen a few times. The chain combines TRBV4-2 with TRBJ1-1, with 8 bases fitting TRBD1. J was trimmed by 4 bases and V by 3 bases; bases with no gene match: 22. This CDR3 has 20 amino acids. Per germline, CDR1 LGHNA and CDR2 YNFKEQ. CDR3 in amino acids: CASSQSVGTGRIFGGTEAFF. Written as DNA, the CDR3 is TGTGCCAGCAGCCAGTCGGTTGGGACAGGCCGAATTTTCGGCGGCACTGAAGCTTTCTTT.

This clonotype has only a few counts. The chain recombines TRBV28 with TRBJ2-1; 12 nucleotides align to TRBD2. Per the germline V gene, CDR1 is MDHEN and CDR2 is SYDVKM. The CDR3 sequence is 16 residues long. Losses at the gene ends were 6 bases for V and 3 bases for J; bases not matched to a gene: 6. The DNA of the CDR3 is TGTGCCAGCAGCGCTCTAGCGGGAGGGAACTACAATGAGCAGTTCTTC. Translated, it gives CASSALAGGNYNEQFF.

A few counts support this clonotype. The gene calls are TRBV5-1 and TRBJ2-1; TRBD2 matches at 7 bases. The CDR3 runs to 15 residues. The germline V gene encodes CDR1 SGHRS and CDR2 YFSETQ. V was clipped by 4 bases and J by 7 bases; unmatched bases: 11. The CDR3 reads CASSPGAGKGNEQFF. DNA for the CDR3: TGCGCCAGCAGCCCGGGAGCGGGGAAGGGGAATGAGCAGTTCTTC.